This T cell receptor (beta chain) was documented in a study of monozygotic twins with cystic fibrosis. Points from the study as a whole: Clonality was generally low (median around 0.01), higher in the most severe patients.

Of note for this clone: The target antigen is unknown.

Germline lookup yields CDR1 SEHNR and CDR2 FQNEAQ (reference sequence). The CDR3 loop spans 13 amino acids. V was pared by 5 bases and J by 10 bases, with 17 bases between. Using immunoSEQ multiplex PCR, the repertoire was profiled, and TCRdb retains in-frame clones only, with some absent. The sample carries some 14,000 clones, around 91% recorded once. This clonotype was obtained from a boy between 5 and 17 years old with cystic fibrosis. Sequenced sample: blood. This sequence joins TRBV7-9 and TRBJ2-5, with D possibly matching TRBD2 (5 bases). Here the CDR3 reads CASSLTLPGIQYF. The CDR3, as DNA: TGTGCCAGCAGCCTAACCCTCCCGGGAATCCAGTACTTC.